This paragraph covers one T cell receptor (beta chain) sequence. The sample belongs to a study of blood T cell repertoires in COVID-19. In the study overall: Researchers got acute and convalescent COVID-19 samples from the United States, Italy and Spain. T cells, B-cell-depleted T cells, or PBMCs supplied cDNA or gDNA.

The ends were cut back, 5 bases at V and 8 bases at J, with 16 bases in the middle. CDR1 and CDR2 from the germline V gene are SEHNR and FQNEAQ (reference sequence). The CDR3 runs to 15 residues. Authors' processing steps: Reference gene primers were amplified, and this amplification served to estimate nucleated cell counts. Data came from immunoSEQ multiplex PCR; TCRdb stores just in-frame clones and leaves some out. From that table come the V and J calls and clone size; the DNA was used to work out D and trimming. The sample records under 250,000 clones, around four fifths being singletons. The chain couples TRBV7-9 to TRBJ1-6; perhaps TRBD1 as D (6 bases). This TCR was sampled from a woman in her 70s with active or convalescent COVID-19. The sequenced sample consisted of peripheral blood. In DNA form, the CDR3 reads TGTGCCAGCAGCCCCGGTCAGGGGCCGGATTCACCCCTCCACTTT. This sequence encodes CASSPGQGPDSPLHF.